The 15 T cell receptor beta chains presented below share a single source sample, sequenced in a study of human T cells and chemical hapten exposure. As to time point: patch test 1, 2 weeks after DPC sensitization. Treatment: therapeutic diphenylcyclopropenone sensitization with weekly scalp DPC. TCRdb independently ran MiXCR on the RACE reads; one entry per CDR3 protein. This table has roughly 380,000 distinct CDR3 sequences, around 5% appearing once. The input for sequencing was whole blood, taken in connection with sensitization to the hapten diphenylcyclopropenone (DPC). The receptor source for this set is a woman aged 50 to 65 with alopecia areata. Some clones in this sample may be carry-over from other donors' samples.

This clonotype appeared many times. This chain joins TRBV9 and TRBJ2-2; D not resolved. The CDR3 spans 13 residues. Germline-derived CDR1 and CDR2 are SGDLS and YYNGEE. V lost 3 bases and J 3 bases, leaving 6 bases between the germline ends. In nucleotides, the CDR3 is TGTGCCAGCAGCGCCAGGTACACCGGGGAGCTGTTTTTT. It is translated as CASSARYTGELFF. Combining the CDR3 with reference TRBV9 and TRBJ2-2 gives the whole variable domain DSGVTQTPKHLITATGQRVTLRCSPRSGDLSVYWYQQSLDQGLQFLIQYYNGEERAKGNILERFSAQQFPDLHSELNLSSLELGDSALYFCASSARYTGELFFGEGSRLTVL.

Ten or more counts support this clonotype. The chain recombines TRBV20-1 with TRBJ2-7; the match to TRBD1 covers 7 bases. With 4 bases clipped from V and 4 bases from J, the junction kept 13 bases outside the gene matches. The CDR3 consists of 15 residues. Germline loops: CDR1 DFQATT, CDR2 SNEGSKA (reference sequence). CDR3 protein: CSATSHPGQIYEQYF. The CDR3 DNA reads TGCAGTGCTACATCTCACCCGGGACAGATTTACGAGCAGTACTTC.

CDR3: CASSLPGRVEAFF. The CDR3 DNA reads as TGTGCCAGCAGCTTACCAGGCAGGGTCGAAGCTTTCTTT. The rearrangement joins TRBV7-9 to TRBJ1-1; D might be TRBD1 (5 bases). Trimming cost V 2 bases and J 8 bases, with 12 bases left between them. CDR3 length: 13 residues. From germline, CDR1 is SEHNR and CDR2 FQNEAQ (reference sequence). The variable domain in full, completed from reference TRBV7-9 and TRBJ1-1, reads DTGVSQNPRHKITKRGQNVTFRCDPISEHNRLYWYRQTLGQGPEFLTYFQNEAQLEKSRLLSDRFSAERPKGSFSTLEIQRTEQGDSAMYLCASSLPGRVEAFFGQGTRLTVV.

This chain uses TRBV2 with TRBJ2-1; 12 bases align to TRBD2. CDR1 is SNHLY and CDR2 is FYNNEI in the germline V gene. This CDR3 is 19 amino acids long. The trim removed 5 bases at V and 8 bases at J, leaving 19 bases unmatched. The CDR3 nucleotides are TGTGCCAGCAGTCCGAGAATCCGGTTGACTAGCGGGAGTACGGATGAGCAGTTCTTC. This translates into CASSPRIRLTSGSTDEQFF.

The rearrangement uses TRBV7-9 and TRBJ2-5; TRBD2 might be the D (6 bases). The V end was cut by 5 bases, the J end by 4 bases, with 11 bases between. Germline V lookup: CDR1 SEHNR, CDR2 FQNEAQ (reference sequence). The CDR3 loop spans 13 amino acids. The CDR3 sequence is CASSPDYPETQYF. The CDR3 DNA follows: TGTGCCAGCAGCCCGGACTACCCAGAGACCCAGTACTTC.

This clonotype came up many times. The chain links TRBV29-1 to TRBJ2-7, with D unresolved. Trimming shortened V by 3 bases and J by 4 bases, and 7 bases separated the two germline ends. Germline V gene sequence: CDR1 SQVTM, CDR2 ANQGSEA. The CDR3 sequence is 11 residues long. The chain's CDR3 is CSVDYQYEQYF. The CDR3 coding sequence is TGCAGCGTTGATTACCAGTACGAGCAGTACTTC.

V gene TRBV6-5 combines with J gene TRBJ2-7, with 7 bases identical to TRBD1. The CDR3 totals 14 residues. V gave up 0 bases and J gave up 1 base; unmatched junction bases: 0. Per germline, CDR1 MNHEY and CDR2 SVGAGI. The CDR3 nucleotides are TGTGCCAGCAGTTACTCGGGACAGTCCTACGAGCAGTACTTC. Amino acid sequence: CASSYSGQSYEQYF.

The chain has TRBV27 and TRBJ2-7; TRBD1 might be the D (5 bases). This CDR3 spans 15 amino acids. The germline CDR1 and CDR2 sequences are MNHEY and SMNVEV (reference sequence). V was shortened by 5 bases and J by 2 bases, with 16 bases between the two germline ends. The chain's CDR3 is CASSDFSDTPYEQYF. In DNA form, the CDR3 reads TGTGCCAGCAGTGATTTCTCGGACACACCCTACGAGCAGTACTTC.

This clonotype showed up many times. V usage is TRBV7-7 and J usage is TRBJ2-5; 9 bases align to TRBD2. Germline V CDR1 and CDR2: SSHAT, FNYEAQ (reference sequence). The ends lost 1 base at V and 2 bases at J; junction bases unmatched: 5. The length of the CDR3 is 16 residues. The CDR3 reads CASSLGVLAGQETQYF. The DNA of the CDR3 is TGTGCCAGCAGCTTAGGGGTGCTAGCGGGGCAAGAGACCCAGTACTTC.

J is TRBJ1-2 and V is TRBV9; a possible D gene is TRBD1 (6 bases). Germline CDR1 and CDR2: SGDLS and YYNGEE. V dropped 4 bases and J dropped 13 bases, with 17 bases sitting between them. This CDR3 comprises 12 residues. CDR3 in amino acids: CASSSTGTPSTF. The CDR3, as DNA: TGTGCCAGCAGCTCCACAGGGACCCCTAGCACCTTC.

This clonotype was observed many times. The CDR3 nucleotides read TGTGCCAGCAGTTTTCTGACAGGGAAGCATCAGCCCCAGCATTTT. Encoded protein: CASSFLTGKHQPQHF. The V gene is TRBV27, the J gene TRBJ1-5, with TRBD1 identical over 7 bases. Trimming cost V 3 bases and J 5 bases; bases outside gene matches: 7. Germline V gene sequence: CDR1 MNHEY, CDR2 SMNVEV (reference sequence). The CDR3 has 15 amino acids.

In its sample, this clonotype was seen many times. The rearrangement links TRBV20-1 to TRBJ2-3; D is unresolved. The CDR3 extends over 12 amino acids. Germline V gives CDR1 DFQATT, CDR2 SNEGSKA (reference sequence). V lost 6 bases to trimming and J lost 2 bases, with 9 bases between them. CDR3 amino acids: CSALWNTDTQYF. The CDR3 region has the DNA TGCAGTGCCCTCTGGAACACAGATACGCAGTATTTT.

At least ten counts were recorded for this clonotype. The J gene is TRBJ2-2, the V gene TRBV5-1, with D tentatively TRBD2 (6 bases). CDR1 SGHRS and CDR2 YFSETQ come from the germline V gene. The CDR3 loop spans 15 amino acids. V was clipped by 3 bases and J by 1 base, with 10 bases between them. The CDR3 region has the DNA TGCGCCAGCAGCTCCAGGGACTGGAACACCGGGGAGCTGTTTTTT. It translates to CASSSRDWNTGELFF.

This clonotype was seen ten or more times. The chain employs TRBV9 and TRBJ1-4; D perhaps matches TRBD1 (6 bases). V was pared by 0 bases and J by 10 bases, with 16 bases between. Germline V gene data show CDR1 as SGDLS and CDR2 as YYNGEE. CDR3 length: 15 amino acids. CDR3 DNA sequence: TGTGCCAGCAGCGTAGAAGGGACAATCGATGCAAAACTGTTTTTT. This translates into CASSVEGTIDAKLFF.

This clonotype was observed many times. The CDR3 DNA reads as TGTGCCAGCAGTTTAGACACTCGCGAGCAGTACTTC. Encoded protein: CASSLDTREQYF. This chain links TRBV12-3 or TRBV12-4 with TRBJ2-7; D is ambiguous. This CDR3 is 12 amino acids long. The ends were cut back, 1 base at V and 6 bases at J, with 7 bases in the middle.